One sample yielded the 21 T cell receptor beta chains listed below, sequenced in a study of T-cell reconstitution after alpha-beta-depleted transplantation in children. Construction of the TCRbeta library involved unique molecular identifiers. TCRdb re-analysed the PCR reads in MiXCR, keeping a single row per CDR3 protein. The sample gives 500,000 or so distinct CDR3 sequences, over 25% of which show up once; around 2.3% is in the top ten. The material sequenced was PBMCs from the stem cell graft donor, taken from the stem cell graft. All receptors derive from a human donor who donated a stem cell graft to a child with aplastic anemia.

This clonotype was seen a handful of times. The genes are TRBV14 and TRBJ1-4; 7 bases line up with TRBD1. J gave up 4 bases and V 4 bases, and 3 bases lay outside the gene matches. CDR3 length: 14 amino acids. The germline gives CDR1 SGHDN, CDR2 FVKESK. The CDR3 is CASSRQGLNEKLFF. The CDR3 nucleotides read TGTGCCAGCAGCCGACAGGGCCTTAATGAAAAACTGTTTTTT.

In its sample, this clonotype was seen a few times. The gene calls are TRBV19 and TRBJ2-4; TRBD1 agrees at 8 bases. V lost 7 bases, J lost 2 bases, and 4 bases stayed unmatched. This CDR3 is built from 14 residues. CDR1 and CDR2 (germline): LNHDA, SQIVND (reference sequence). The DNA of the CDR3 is TGTGCCAGTAAGGGACAGGCTTCCAAAAACATTCAGTACTTC. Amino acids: CASKGQASKNIQYF.

The CDR3 sequence is CASSIVNRGVSNQPQHF. CDR3 DNA: TGTGCCAGTAGTATCGTCAACAGGGGAGTCAGCAATCAGCCCCAGCATTTT. The V and J genes are TRBV19 and TRBJ1-5; 7 nucleotides align to TRBD1. CDR3 length: 17 amino acids. Germline V gene lookup returns CDR1 LNHDA and CDR2 SQIVND (reference sequence). J gave up 1 base and V 3 bases, and 9 bases lay outside the gene matches. Together with reference TRBV19 and TRBJ1-5, the CDR3 gives the full variable domain: DGGITQSPKYLFRKEGQNVTLSCEQNLNHDAMYWYRQDPGQGLRLIYYSQIVNDFQKGDIAEGYSVSREKKESFPLTVTSAQKNPTAFYLCASSIVNRGVSNQPQHFGDGTRLSIL.

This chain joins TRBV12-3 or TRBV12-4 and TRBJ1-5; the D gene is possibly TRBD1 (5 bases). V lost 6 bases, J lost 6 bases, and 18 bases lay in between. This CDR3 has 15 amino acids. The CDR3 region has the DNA TGTGCCAGCAGGTTTGGGGACGGGGGAGGTCAGCCCCAGCATTTT. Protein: CASRFGDGGGQPQHF.

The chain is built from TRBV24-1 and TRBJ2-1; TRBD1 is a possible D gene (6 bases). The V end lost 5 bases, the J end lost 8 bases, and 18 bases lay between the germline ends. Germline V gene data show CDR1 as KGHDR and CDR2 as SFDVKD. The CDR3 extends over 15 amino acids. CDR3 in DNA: TGTGCCACCAGTGGGGGGATGACAGGTCGTGATGAGCAGTTCTTC. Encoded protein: CATSGGMTGRDEQFF.

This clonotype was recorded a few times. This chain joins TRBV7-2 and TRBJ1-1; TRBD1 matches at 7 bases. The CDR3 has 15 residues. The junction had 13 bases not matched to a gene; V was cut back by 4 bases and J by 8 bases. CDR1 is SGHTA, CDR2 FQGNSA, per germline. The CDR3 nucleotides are TGTGCCAGCAGCTCTTCCAGGGGGGGGGCGGTCGAAGCTTTCTTT. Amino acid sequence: CASSSSRGGAVEAFF.

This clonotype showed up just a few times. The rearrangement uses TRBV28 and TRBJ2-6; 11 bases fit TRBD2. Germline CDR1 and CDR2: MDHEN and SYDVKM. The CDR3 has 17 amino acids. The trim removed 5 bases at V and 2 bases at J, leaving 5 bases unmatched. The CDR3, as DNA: TGTGCCAGCAGTCGACTAGCGGGAAAGCCTGGGGCCAACGTCCTGACTTTC. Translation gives CASSRLAGKPGANVLTF.

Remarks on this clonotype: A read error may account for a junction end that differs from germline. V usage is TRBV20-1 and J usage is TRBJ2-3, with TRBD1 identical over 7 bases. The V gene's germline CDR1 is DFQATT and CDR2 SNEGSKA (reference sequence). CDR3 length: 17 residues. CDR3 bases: TGCTGTGCTAGAAGGCTAAAGGGGGCGCAAGGCACAGATACGCAGTATTTT. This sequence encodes CCARRLKGAQGTDTQYF.

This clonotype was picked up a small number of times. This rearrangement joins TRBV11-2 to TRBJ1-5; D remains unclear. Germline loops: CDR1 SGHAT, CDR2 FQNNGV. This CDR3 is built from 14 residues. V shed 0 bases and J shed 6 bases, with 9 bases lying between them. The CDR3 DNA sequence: TGTGCCAGCAGCTTAGAGGGTCGGAGTCAGCCCCAGCATTTT. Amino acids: CASSLEGRSQPQHF.

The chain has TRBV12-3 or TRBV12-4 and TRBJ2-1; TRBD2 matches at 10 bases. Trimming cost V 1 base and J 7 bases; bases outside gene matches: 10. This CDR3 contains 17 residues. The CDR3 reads CASSLVASGSGGNEQFF. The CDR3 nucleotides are TGTGCCAGCAGTTTAGTCGCTAGCGGGAGTGGGGGTAATGAGCAGTTCTTC.

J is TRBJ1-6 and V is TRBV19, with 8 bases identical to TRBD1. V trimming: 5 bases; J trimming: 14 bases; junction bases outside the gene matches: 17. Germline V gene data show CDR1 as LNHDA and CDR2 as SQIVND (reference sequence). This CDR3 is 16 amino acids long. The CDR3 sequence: CASSASGTTGGLALHF. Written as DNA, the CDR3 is TGTGCCAGTAGTGCCTCCGGGACCACAGGGGGATTGGCCCTCCACTTT.

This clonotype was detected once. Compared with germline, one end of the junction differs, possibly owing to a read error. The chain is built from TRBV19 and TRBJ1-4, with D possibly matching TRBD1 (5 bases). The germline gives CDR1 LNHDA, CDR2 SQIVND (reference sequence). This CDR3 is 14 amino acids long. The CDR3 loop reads CSSNPRGLNEKLFF. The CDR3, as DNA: TGTTCCAGTAATCCGAGGGGTCTTAATGAAAAACTGTTTTTT. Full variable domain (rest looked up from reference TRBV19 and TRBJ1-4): DGGITQSPKYLFRKEGQNVTLSCEQNLNHDAMYWYRQDPGQGLRLIYYSQIVNDFQKGDIAEGYSVSREKKESFPLTVTSAQKNPTAFYLCSSNPRGLNEKLFFGSGTQLSVL.

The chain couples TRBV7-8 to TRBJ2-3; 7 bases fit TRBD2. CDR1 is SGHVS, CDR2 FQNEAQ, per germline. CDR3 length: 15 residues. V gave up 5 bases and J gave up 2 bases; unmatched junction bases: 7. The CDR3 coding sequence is TGTGCCAGCAGCATTCGACTAGCAGTCACAGATACGCAGTATTTT. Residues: CASSIRLAVTDTQYF.

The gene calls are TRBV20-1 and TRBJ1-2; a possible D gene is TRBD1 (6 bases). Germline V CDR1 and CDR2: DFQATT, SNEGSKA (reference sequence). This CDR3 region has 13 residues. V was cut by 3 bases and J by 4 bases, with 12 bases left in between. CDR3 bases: TGCAGTGCTAGGGGGGGCTTCTCCTATGGCTACACCTTC. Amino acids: CSARGGFSYGYTF.

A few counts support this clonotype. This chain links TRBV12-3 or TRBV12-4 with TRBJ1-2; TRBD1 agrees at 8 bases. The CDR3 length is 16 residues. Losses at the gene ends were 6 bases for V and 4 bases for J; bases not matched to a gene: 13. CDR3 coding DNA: TGTGCCAGCAGCCGACTCGGGTCAGGGGGCGGCTATGGCTACACCTTC. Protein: CASSRLGSGGGYGYTF.

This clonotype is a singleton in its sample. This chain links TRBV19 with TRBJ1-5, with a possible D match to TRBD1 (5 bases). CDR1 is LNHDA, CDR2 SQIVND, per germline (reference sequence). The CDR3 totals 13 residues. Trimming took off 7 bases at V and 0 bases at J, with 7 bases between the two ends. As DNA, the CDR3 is TGTGCCAGTACGGGGCGTAGCAATCAGCCCCAGCATTTT. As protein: CASTGRSNQPQHF. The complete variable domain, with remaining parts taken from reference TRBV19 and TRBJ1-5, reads DGGITQSPKYLFRKEGQNVTLSCEQNLNHDAMYWYRQDPGQGLRLIYYSQIVNDFQKGDIAEGYSVSREKKESFPLTVTSAQKNPTAFYLCASTGRSNQPQHFGDGTRLSIL.

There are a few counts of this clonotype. The chain's CDR3 is CSAPQMITTF. DNA of the CDR3: TGCAGTGCTCCCCAGATGATAACCACCTTC. The V and J genes are TRBV20-1 and TRBJ1-2; D uncertain. The germline CDR1 and CDR2 sequences are DFQATT and SNEGSKA (reference sequence). The CDR3 spans 10 residues. V lost 5 bases to trimming and J lost 13 bases, with 14 bases between them.

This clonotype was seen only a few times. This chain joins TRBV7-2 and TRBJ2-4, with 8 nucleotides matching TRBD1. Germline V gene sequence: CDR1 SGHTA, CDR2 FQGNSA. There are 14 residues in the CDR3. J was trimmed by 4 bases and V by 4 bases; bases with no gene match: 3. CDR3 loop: CASSSRQGKNIQYF. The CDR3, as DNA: TGTGCCAGCAGCTCCAGACAGGGGAAAAACATTCAGTACTTC.

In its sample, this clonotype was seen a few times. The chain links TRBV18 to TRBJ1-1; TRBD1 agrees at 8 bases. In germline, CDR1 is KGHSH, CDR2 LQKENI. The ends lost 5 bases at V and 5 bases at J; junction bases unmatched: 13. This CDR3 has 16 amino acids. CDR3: CASSVAGGATKTEAFF. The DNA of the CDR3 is TGTGCCAGCTCAGTGGCAGGGGGCGCGACCAAGACTGAAGCTTTCTTT. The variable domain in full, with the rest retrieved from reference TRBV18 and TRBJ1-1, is NAGVMQNPRHLVRRRGQEARLRCSPMKGHSHVYWYRQLPEEGLKFMVYLQKENIIDESGMPKERFSAEFPKEGPSILRIQQVVRGDSAAYFCASSVAGGATKTEAFFGQGTRLTVV.

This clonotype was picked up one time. The CDR3 DNA reads as TGTGACTATTTTTTGGGGCTATTAGGCACCGGGGAGCTGTTTTTT. This codes for CDYFLGLLGTGELFF. This sequence joins TRBV24-1 and TRBJ2-2, with a tentative D call TRBD1 (5 bases). The CDR3 totals 15 residues. The V gene's germline CDR1 is KGHDR and CDR2 SFDVKD.

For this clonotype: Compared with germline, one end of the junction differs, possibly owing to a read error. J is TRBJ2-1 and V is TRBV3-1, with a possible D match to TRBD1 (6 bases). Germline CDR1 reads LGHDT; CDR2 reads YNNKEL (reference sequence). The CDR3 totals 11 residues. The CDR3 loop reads CASSLQGPQYF. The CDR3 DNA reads TGTGCCAGCAGCCTACAGGGACCGCAATACTTC.